One and the same sample provided the 3 T cell receptor beta chains below, sequenced in a study of shared clonotypes between healthy human individuals. Here immunoSEQ multiplex PCR was the method, and the copy in TCRdb shows in-frame clones only, minus some. Of about 510,000 clones listed, 79% are singletons. Sequencing was performed on PBMCs. Source of these receptors: a woman in her forties in good health. Some clones in this sample may be carry-over from other donors' samples.

This rearrangement joins TRBV7-8 to TRBJ2-7; a weak D match, TRBD2 (5 bases). V was cut by 1 base and J by 6 bases, with 10 bases left in between. CDR3 length: 13 amino acids. Germline CDR1 is SGHVS and CDR2 is FQNEAQ. CDR3 DNA sequence: TGTGCCAGCAGCTTAGTTCGGGGAAGCGAGCAGTACTTC. Protein product: CASSLVRGSEQYF.

The chain joins TRBV9 to TRBJ2-7; tentatively, D is TRBD1 (6 bases). CDR3 length equals 15 residues. V lost 7 bases, J lost 3 bases, and 20 bases lay in between. Germline V gene lookup returns CDR1 SGDLS and CDR2 YYNGEE. The CDR3 region has the DNA TGTGCCAGCGGGCAAGGCGGTGGGGGCAGCTACGAGCAGTACTTC. Amino acids: CASGQGGGGSYEQYF.

A few counts support this clone. This same CDR3 is encoded by further DNA sequences in the sample. The chain links TRBV27 to TRBJ2-7; 11 bases map to TRBD2. Trimming removed 3 bases from V and 4 bases from J; junction bases left unmatched: 5. Germline V lookup: CDR1 MNHEY, CDR2 SMNVEV (reference sequence). This CDR3 region has 15 residues. CDR3 sequence reads: CASSLSSGRAYEQYF. In DNA, the CDR3 is TGTGCCAGCAGTTTGAGTAGCGGGAGGGCTTACGAGCAGTACTTC.